Sequencing of this T cell receptor beta chain was carried out in a study of memory CD4+ T cells and cytomegalovirus serostatus. Only in-frame clones appear in the TCRdb table, and some are missing; sequencing was by immunoSEQ multiplex PCR. Of 61,000 or so clones detected, over 60% appear once; the ten largest clones hold approximately 0.5%. V lost 6 bases and J 3 bases, leaving 6 bases between the germline ends. The V gene's germline CDR1 is KGHSH and CDR2 LQKENI. This CDR3 spans 11 amino acids. Single viable CD3+CD4+CD8-CD45RO+ cells were sorted as the memory CD4+ T cells. The rearrangement uses TRBV18 and TRBJ2-7; D unclear. The source of this sequence is an adult in good health and CMV-seronegative. Some clones in this sample may be carry-over from other donors' samples. The sequencing input was memory CD4+ T cells from blood. Here the CDR3 reads CASSPNYEQYF. The DNA of the CDR3 is TGTGCCAGCTCCCCGAACTACGAGCAGTACTTC. Drawing the rest from reference TRBV18 and TRBJ2-7, the complete variable domain is NAGVMQNPRHLVRRRGQEARLRCSPMKGHSHVYWYRQLPEEGLKFMVYLQKENIIDESGMPKERFSAEFPKEGPSILRIQQVVRGDSAAYFCASSPNYEQYFGPGTRLTVT.